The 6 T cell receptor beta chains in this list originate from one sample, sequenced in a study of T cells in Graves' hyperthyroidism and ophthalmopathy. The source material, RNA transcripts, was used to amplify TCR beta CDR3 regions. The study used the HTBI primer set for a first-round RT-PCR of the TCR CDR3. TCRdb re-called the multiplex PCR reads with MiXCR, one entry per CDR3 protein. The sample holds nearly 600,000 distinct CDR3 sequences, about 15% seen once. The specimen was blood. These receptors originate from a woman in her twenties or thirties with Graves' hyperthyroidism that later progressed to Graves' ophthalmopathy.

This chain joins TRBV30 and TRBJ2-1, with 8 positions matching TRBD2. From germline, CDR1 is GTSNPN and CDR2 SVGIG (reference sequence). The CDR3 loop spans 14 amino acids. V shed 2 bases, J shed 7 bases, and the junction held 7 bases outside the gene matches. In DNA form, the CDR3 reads TGTGCCTGGAGTTATAGCGGGACTAGGAATGAGCAGTTCTTC. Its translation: CAWSYSGTRNEQFF.

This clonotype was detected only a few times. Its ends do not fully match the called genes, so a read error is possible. The DNA of the CDR3 is TGTGCCAGCAGTGTTCTCACAGATACGCGGTATTTT. Translated, it gives CASSVLTDTRYF. The chain is built from TRBV28 and TRBJ2-3, with D unclear. CDR3 length: 12 amino acids. In germline, CDR1 is MDHEN, CDR2 SYDVKM.

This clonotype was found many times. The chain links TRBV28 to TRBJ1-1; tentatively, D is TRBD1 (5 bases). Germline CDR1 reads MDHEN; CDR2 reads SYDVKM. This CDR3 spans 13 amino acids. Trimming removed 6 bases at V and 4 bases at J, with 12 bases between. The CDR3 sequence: CASSQGHLTEAFF. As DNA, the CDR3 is TGTGCCAGCAGCCAAGGACACCTCACTGAAGCTTTCTTT.

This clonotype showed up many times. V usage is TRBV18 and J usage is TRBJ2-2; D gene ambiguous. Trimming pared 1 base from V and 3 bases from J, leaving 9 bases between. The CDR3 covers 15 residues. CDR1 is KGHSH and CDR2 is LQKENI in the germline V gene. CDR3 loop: CASSPLGRDTGELFF. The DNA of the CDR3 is TGTGCCAGCTCACCACTCGGAAGGGACACCGGGGAGCTGTTTTTT.

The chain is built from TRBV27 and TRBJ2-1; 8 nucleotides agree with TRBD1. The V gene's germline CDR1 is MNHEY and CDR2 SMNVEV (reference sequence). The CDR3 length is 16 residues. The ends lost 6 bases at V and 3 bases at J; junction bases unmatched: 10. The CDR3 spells CASSLARDRGYNEQFF. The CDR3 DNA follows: TGTGCCAGCAGCTTAGCCAGAGACAGGGGCTACAATGAGCAGTTCTTC.

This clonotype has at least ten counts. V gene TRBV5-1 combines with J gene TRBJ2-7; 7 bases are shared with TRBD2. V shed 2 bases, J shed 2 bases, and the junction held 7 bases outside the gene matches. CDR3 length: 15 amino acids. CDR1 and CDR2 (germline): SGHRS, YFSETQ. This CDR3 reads CASSFDGRTTYEQYF. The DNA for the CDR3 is TGCGCCAGCAGCTTTGACGGGAGGACTACCTACGAGCAGTACTTC. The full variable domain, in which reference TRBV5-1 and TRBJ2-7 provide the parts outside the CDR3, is KAGVTQTPRYLIKTRGQQVTLSCSPISGHRSVSWYQQTPGQGLQFLFEYFSETQRNKGNFPGRFSGRQFSNSRSEMNVSTLELGDSALYLCASSFDGRTTYEQYFGPGTRLTVT.